These T cell receptor beta chains were read from a single sample in a study of tumor-infiltrating lymphocytes in primary liver carcinoma. TCRdb re-called the multiplex PCR reads through MiXCR, storing one row per CDR3 protein. The sample includes roughly 70,000 distinct CDR3 sequences, 71% of them seen just once. Sequenced sample: liver tumor tissue from sampling region 4. These TCRs come from a man aged 40-49 years with primary liver carcinoma and hepatitis B virus infection. Each CDR3 is given with its conserved first and last residue. Fields, in order: CDR3 protein, V gene, J gene.

CASSTVFGAGVYNEQFF,TRBV19,TRBJ2-1
CVSRWDFSTDTQYF,TRBV6-5,TRBJ2-3
CVSNRTWIGSYEQYF,TRBV5-6,TRBJ2-7
CASSYSESSPRLEQYF,TRBV6-2/TRBV6-3,TRBJ2-7
CTSSVRTVRPQHF,TRBV28,TRBJ1-5
CASNPGQGNYGYTF,TRBV28,TRBJ1-2
CASSRGQRQETQYF,TRBV19,TRBJ2-5
CAWSVDGRSAYEQYF,TRBV30,TRBJ2-7
CSVGSMWGMSTEAFF,TRBV29-1,TRBJ1-1
CASSLWGYNQPQHF,TRBV5-5,TRBJ1-5
CSVLTSGSWAETQYF,TRBV29-1,TRBJ2-5
CASGKGTNRDRVYRSSYNEQFF,TRBV21-1,TRBJ2-1
CASRLSQGPYDEQFF,TRBV11-2,TRBJ2-1
CASRSGQGIIEAFF,TRBV5-4,TRBJ1-1
CSGRRTGDYNEQFF,TRBV29-1,TRBJ2-1
CASSSLAGPYF,TRBV12-3/TRBV12-4,TRBJ2-3
CASSLGRVNQPQHF,TRBV5-6,TRBJ1-5
CVSSEGKSYSTDTQYF,TRBV10-1,TRBJ2-3
CASSLRDRTSDEQFF,TRBV7-7,TRBJ2-1
CASSPDRNQPQHF,TRBV6-1,TRBJ1-5
CAISLALGVVNTGELFF,TRBV11-2,TRBJ2-2
CANSEARVSYEQYF,TRBV6-1,TRBJ2-7
CAGTSGRSGGTNTQCF,TRBV12-3/TRBV12-4,TRBJ2-3
CVSSQGQGDYEQYF,TRBV4-2,TRBJ2-7
CASQSGSFDEQYF,TRBV10-3,TRBJ2-7
CASNLTVLTPDTQYF,TRBV5-1,TRBJ2-3
CASSQWPLPGLSTPYEQYF,TRBV4-1,TRBJ2-7
CVSSLATWFWQYF,TRBV5-6,TRBJ2-7
CASKPSFDRANERFF,TRBV6-1,TRBJ2-1
CASSLAIVGANTWELFF,TRBV11-2,TRBJ2-2
CASSARRGHNEQFF,TRBV7-9,TRBJ2-1
CSVGGTSGSLSGPNVLTF,TRBV29-1,TRBJ2-6
CASWEQGYEQYF,TRBV5-5,TRBJ2-7
CDSSLELLAGMIELFF,TRBV11-2,TRBJ2-1
CDSSQGIAGGGETQYF,TRBV4-3,TRBJ2-5
CASSIVAQGNQPQHF,TRBV19,TRBJ1-5
CAISGNSYEQYF,TRBV10-3,TRBJ2-7
CASSPGTSGTGELFF,TRBV5-1,TRBJ2-2
CAWSPSGINEQFF,TRBV30,TRBJ2-1
CASSHTGGQDALGTEAFF,TRBV6-5,TRBJ1-1
CSGGTQEKLFF,TRBV29-1,TRBJ1-4
CASSPSSGSGKNEQSF,TRBV7-9,TRBJ2-1
CASSRGTSGIIRTNTQYF,TRBV5-6,TRBJ2-3